What follows are 22 T cell receptor beta chains derived from one specimen sequenced in a study of T cells after yellow fever vaccination. TCRdb redid the calling of the 5' RACE reads with MiXCR, one entry per CDR3 protein. The data contain about 230,000 distinct CDR3 sequences, 5.5% to 8.5% of them singletons. This specimen consisted of CD4+ T cells sorted from PBMCs, obtained on the day of the yellow fever booster vaccination. The source of these receptors is a man aged 25 to 45 who received the YFV17D yellow fever vaccine.

V is TRBV29-1 and J is TRBJ2-7; no clear D. V gave up 8 bases and J gave up 5 bases, with 13 bases separating them. The CDR3 totals 11 residues. CDR1 is SQVTM and CDR2 is ANQGSEA in the germline V gene. The CDR3 region has the DNA TGCAGCCACGGAGCTGGGGACGAGCAGTACTTC. Encoded protein: CSHGAGDEQYF.

The chain uses TRBV18 and TRBJ1-1, with D possibly matching TRBD1 (6 bases). The germline gives CDR1 KGHSH, CDR2 LQKENI. This CDR3 is built from 15 residues. V lost 3 bases to trimming and J lost 7 bases, with 18 bases between them. The CDR3 sequence is CASSPRQQGIGEAFF. The CDR3 coding sequence is TGTGCCAGCTCACCGCGCCAACAGGGTATCGGTGAAGCTTTCTTT.

The sample holds a few counts of this clonotype. This chain joins TRBV7-6 and TRBJ2-5, with 8 bases matching TRBD1. The length of the CDR3 is 15 residues. CDR1 SGHVS and CDR2 FNYEAQ come from the germline V gene. With V trimmed by 4 bases and J by 4 bases, 8 bases remained unmatched. CDR3 amino acids: CASSSWQGARETQYF. CDR3 bases: TGTGCCAGCAGCTCCTGGCAGGGGGCACGAGAGACCCAGTACTTC.

This clonotype was observed many times. The chain combines TRBV18 with TRBJ2-3; possibly TRBD2 for D (5 bases). The CDR3 has 15 residues. Germline V gives CDR1 KGHSH, CDR2 LQKENI. The V end was cut by 3 bases, the J end by 5 bases, with 15 bases between. The CDR3 bases are TGTGCCAGCTCACCCGGTGCAGCACGGGAAGATACGCAGTATTTT. It codes for CASSPGAAREDTQYF.

The rearrangement uses TRBV28 and TRBJ2-7, with D perhaps matching TRBD2 (5 bases). This CDR3 spans 13 amino acids. Trimming removed 6 bases at V and 3 bases at J, with 12 bases between. Germline V CDR1 and CDR2: MDHEN, SYDVKM. CDR3 loop: CASRGRAGYEQYF. In DNA form, the CDR3 reads TGTGCCAGCAGAGGAAGGGCGGGCTACGAGCAGTACTTC.

This clonotype was seen many times. The chain combines TRBV4-2 with TRBJ2-3, with D unresolved. Between the trimmed V and J ends, which lost 4 bases and 5 bases, there was a span of 7 bases. Per germline, CDR1 LGHNA and CDR2 YNFKEQ. The CDR3 length is 12 residues. The CDR3 bases are TGTGCCAGCAGCCTCAACCGAGATACGCAGTATTTT. Translating it yields CASSLNRDTQYF.

At least ten counts were recorded for this clonotype. The J gene is TRBJ2-3, the V gene TRBV7-9; D is unclear. The V gene's germline CDR1 is SEHNR and CDR2 FQNEAQ (reference sequence). V lost 5 bases and J lost 4, with 16 bases in between. CDR3 size: 15 residues. The chain's CDR3 is CASSTDRGIADTQYF. The CDR3 DNA reads as TGTGCCAGCAGCACGGACCGAGGTATTGCAGATACGCAGTATTTT.

This clonotype was detected many times. The V gene is TRBV5-1, the J gene TRBJ2-1, with a tentative D call TRBD1 (6 bases). Germline CDR1 SGHRS, CDR2 YFSETQ. Trimming removed 0 bases at V and 5 bases at J, with 9 bases between. The CDR3 totals 14 residues. CDR3: CASSLDTGHNEQFF. The CDR3 coding sequence is TGCGCCAGCAGCTTGGATACAGGGCACAATGAGCAGTTCTTC.

At least ten counts were recorded for this clonotype. The chain has TRBV5-6 and TRBJ2-7; D could derive from TRBD1 or TRBD2 (5 bases each). V was trimmed by 7 bases and J by 0 bases, leaving 17 bases between them. This CDR3 is 15 amino acids long. Germline CDR1 SGHDT, CDR2 YYEEEE. The CDR3 sequence is CASRLLGRSSYEQYF. For the CDR3, the DNA is TGTGCCAGCCGACTCCTGGGACGGAGCTCCTACGAGCAGTACTTC. The whole variable domain, filled in from reference TRBV5-6 and TRBJ2-7, reads DAGVTQSPTHLIKTRGQQVTLRCSPKSGHDTVSWYQQALGQGPQFIFQYYEEEERQRGNFPDRFSGHQFPNYSSELNVNALLLGDSALYLCASRLLGRSSYEQYFGPGTRLTVT.

The sample holds a few counts of this clonotype. The gene calls are TRBV29-1 and TRBJ1-4; 11 nucleotides agree with TRBD1. This CDR3 contains 14 residues. V trimming: 1 base; J trimming: 8 bases; junction bases outside the gene matches: 3. Germline assignment: CDR1 SQVTM and CDR2 ANQGSEA. The CDR3 sequence is CSVEGTGGAEKLFF. As DNA, the CDR3 is TGCAGCGTTGAAGGGACAGGGGGCGCCGAAAAACTGTTTTTT.

The chain has TRBV29-1 and TRBJ1-1; D is uncertain. CDR3 size: 10 residues. Trimming removed 7 bases from V and 1 base from J, with 4 bases in between. CDR1 is SQVTM, CDR2 ANQGSEA, per germline. CDR3 sequence reads: CSGKNTEAFF. The CDR3 DNA reads as TGCAGCGGGAAGAACACTGAAGCTTTCTTT.

The rearrangement uses TRBV12-3 or TRBV12-4 and TRBJ2-1; a weak D match, TRBD2 (6 bases). Trimming took off 5 bases at V and 5 bases at J, with 16 bases between the two ends. The CDR3 spans 15 residues. As DNA, the CDR3 is TGTGCCAGCAGTAAACCCGGGACTGGCCACAATGAGCAGTTCTTC. It specifies CASSKPGTGHNEQFF.

The chain uses TRBV30 and TRBJ1-2; TRBD1 is a possible D gene (5 bases). CDR3 length: 15 residues. Germline V gives CDR1 GTSNPN, CDR2 SVGIG (reference sequence). The ends were cut back, 3 bases at V and 4 bases at J, with 18 bases in the middle. This chain's CDR3 is CAWSVRAGGGYGYTF. CDR3 nucleotides: TGTGCCTGGAGCGTCCGCGCCGGGGGAGGCTATGGCTACACCTTC. The full variable domain, completed using reference TRBV30 and TRBJ1-2, is SQTIHQWPATLVQPVGSPLSLECTVEGTSNPNLYWYRQAAGRGLQLLFYSVGIGQISSEVPQNLSASRPQDRQFILSSKKLLLSDSGFYLCAWSVRAGGGYGYTFGSGTRLTVV.

In its sample, this clonotype was seen a few times. The V and J genes are TRBV30 and TRBJ1-4, with TRBD1 matching 8 bases. This CDR3 comprises 13 residues. The germline CDR1 and CDR2 sequences are GTSNPN and SVGIG (reference sequence). The V and J ends lost 5 bases and 3 bases, in that order; junction bases with no gene match: 2. CDR3 DNA: TGTGCCTGGGACAGGGGTCCTAATGAAAAACTGTTTTTT. As protein: CAWDRGPNEKLFF.

This chain uses TRBV5-1 with TRBJ2-1; 7 positions agree with TRBD2. Trimming removed 1 base from V and 4 bases from J; junction bases left unmatched: 5. Germline V gene sequence: CDR1 SGHRS, CDR2 YFSETQ. This CDR3 spans 15 amino acids. The CDR3 protein is CASSLLGEGYNEQFF. CDR3 coding DNA: TGCGCCAGCAGCTTGTTAGGGGAGGGGTACAATGAGCAGTTCTTC. The variable domain in full, with the rest retrieved from reference TRBV5-1 and TRBJ2-1, is KAGVTQTPRYLIKTRGQQVTLSCSPISGHRSVSWYQQTPGQGLQFLFEYFSETQRNKGNFPGRFSGRQFSNSRSEMNVSTLELGDSALYLCASSLLGEGYNEQFFGPGTRLTVL.

This clonotype was picked up a small number of times. This chain connects TRBV5-1 to TRBJ2-7, with TRBD2 identical over 13 bases. This CDR3 has 17 residues. V lost 4 bases, J lost 0 bases, and 7 bases stayed unmatched. Germline CDR1 is SGHRS and CDR2 is YFSETQ. CDR3 in DNA: TGCGCCAGCAGCGCCCGGACTAGCGGGGGATTCTCCTACGAGCAGTACTTC. Encoded protein: CASSARTSGGFSYEQYF.

This clonotype has ten or more counts. The junction does not match germline at one end; this may be a read error. This chain joins TRBV3-1 and TRBJ2-7, with D perhaps matching TRBD2 (6 bases). The CDR3 extends over 18 amino acids. The germline V gene encodes CDR1 LGHDT and CDR2 YNNKEL (reference sequence). The CDR3 sequence is CASSEDPLLALSSYEQYF. The DNA of the CDR3 is TGTGCCAGCAGCGAAGATCCCCTGCTAGCGTTGAGCTCCTACGAGCAGTACTTC.

This clonotype was observed many times. The chain uses TRBV14 and TRBJ2-5, with TRBD1 as a possible D gene (5 bases). V was shortened by 2 bases and J by 2 bases, with 9 bases between the two germline ends. Per germline, CDR1 SGHDN and CDR2 FVKESK. This CDR3 has 14 amino acids. In nucleotides, the CDR3 is TGTGCCAGCAGCCAACGGACATCTCAAGAGACCCAGTACTTC. Its translation: CASSQRTSQETQYF.

This clonotype was observed at least ten times. The J gene is TRBJ2-7, the V gene TRBV5-1, with 8 nucleotides matching TRBD1. V was pared by 0 bases and J by 3 bases, with 14 bases of the junction left unmatched. The length of the CDR3 is 18 residues. Germline-derived CDR1 and CDR2 are SGHRS and YFSETQ. The CDR3 coding sequence is TGCGCCAGCAGCTTGGCAAAAGGGGCGAACAGGGGGTTCTACGAGCAGTACTTC. Translation gives CASSLAKGANRGFYEQYF.

Many counts were recorded for this clonotype. This chain connects TRBV24-1 to TRBJ2-1; TRBD1 might be the D (5 bases). V was trimmed by 4 bases and J by 0 bases, leaving 21 bases between them. The CDR3 sequence is 19 residues long. Germline assignment: CDR1 KGHDR and CDR2 SFDVKD. The CDR3 is CATSERAWGSQSSYNEQFF. CDR3 DNA sequence: TGTGCCACCAGTGAAAGGGCTTGGGGCTCGCAAAGCTCCTACAATGAGCAGTTCTTC.

This clonotype was picked up a small number of times. The gene calls are TRBV14 and TRBJ2-1, with D maybe TRBD2 (5 bases). In germline, CDR1 is SGHDN, CDR2 FVKESK. The CDR3 consists of 16 residues. Trimming took 2 bases from V and 0 from J, leaving 11 bases between them. The CDR3 loop reads CASSQLGGSSYNEQFF. The DNA of the CDR3 is TGTGCCAGCAGCCAATTGGGTGGGAGCTCCTACAATGAGCAGTTCTTC.

The chain joins TRBV21-1 to TRBJ2-3; the D call of TRBD1 is as the table states it, not checked on the DNA. TRBV21-1 has pseudogene status. This CDR3 is 18 amino acids long. In DNA form, the CDR3 reads TGTGCCAGCAGAAACCCGGGTCAAGGGACAGGGTTCGAAGATACGCAGTATTTT. It translates to CASRNPGQGTGFEDTQYF.